This T cell receptor beta chain was found in a study of ipilimumab plus nivolumab after autologous stem cell transplantation. Across the whole study: Median doses per patient: about five ipilimumab, about eight nivolumab. The myeloma cohort included high-risk transplant-naive patients and patients relapsing within 3 years of a first autologous transplant.

Patients received nivolumab 3 mg/kg at weeks 1, 4, 7, 10, then fortnightly to week 26. Some clones are missing from TCRdb's copy, which holds only in-frame ones; the method was immunoSEQ multiplex PCR. The table lists some 41,000 clones, nearly 95% of them singletons. As concerns this clone: Its antigen is currently unknown.

General study findings and limits: The authors say TCR, Treg and microbiome findings warrant further study.

Sequenced here: PBMCs, sampled in a trial of ipilimumab plus nivolumab as post-transplant consolidation. The sequence was collected from a male donor with multiple myeloma.

CDR3: CASTPGGLGEQYF. In DNA form, the CDR3 reads TGTGCCAGCACCCCGGGGGGGCTGGGCGAGCAGTACTTC. The V and J genes are TRBV6-1 and TRBJ2-7; 8 bases map to TRBD2. CDR1 MNHNS and CDR2 SASEGT come from the germline V gene. This CDR3 has 13 amino acids. V lost 7 bases, J lost 6 bases, and 8 bases stayed unmatched.